These 17 T cell receptor beta chains were sequenced from one sample in a study of CD8 T cells in Susac syndrome. Random hexamers served to reverse transcribe about 0.5 to 1 ug RNA. TCRdb analysed the immunoSEQ multiplex PCR reads with MiXCR anew, one entry per CDR3 protein. Of roughly 100,000 distinct CDR3 sequences detected, roughly 94% appear once; the ten largest clones hold over 0.35%. The sequenced material came from CD8+ T cells from PBMCs. All receptors derive from a human donor with Susac syndrome.

V gene TRBV29-1 combines with J gene TRBJ2-4, with 8 bases lining up with TRBD1. The CDR3 spans 15 residues. V was pared by 0 bases and J by 6 bases, with 7 bases of the junction left unmatched. The germline V gene has CDR1 SQVTM and CDR2 ANQGSEA. This CDR3 reads CSVEDWDRQANIQYF. In nucleotides, the CDR3 is TGCAGCGTTGAAGATTGGGACAGGCAGGCAAACATTCAGTACTTC.

The chain combines TRBV29-1 with TRBJ2-5; D not certain. The V end lost 3 bases, the J end lost 1 base, and 9 bases lay between the germline ends. This CDR3 contains 13 residues. Germline V lookup: CDR1 SQVTM, CDR2 ANQGSEA. CDR3 DNA: TGCAGCGTTGATATCGGCTTCCAAGAGACCCAGTACTTC. Translation: CSVDIGFQETQYF.

This rearrangement joins TRBV9 to TRBJ2-1; 10 positions match TRBD2. The V gene's germline CDR1 is SGDLS and CDR2 YYNGEE. The CDR3 is 16 amino acids. With 0 bases clipped from V and 7 bases from J, the junction kept 7 bases outside the gene matches. Here the CDR3 DNA reads TGTGCCAGCAGCGTAGAAGTAGCGGGGGGAGGTAATGAGCAGTTCTTC. Its translation: CASSVEVAGGGNEQFF.

J is TRBJ1-6 and V is TRBV6-5, with D possibly matching TRBD1 (6 bases). Germline CDR1 and CDR2: MNHEY and SVGAGI. The germline V and J ends were trimmed by 0 bases and 5 bases, with 8 bases remaining between them. CDR3 size: 15 residues. The CDR3 DNA sequence: TGTGCCAGCAGTTACTCGGACAGCCATAATTCACCCCTCCACTTT. The encoded protein is CASSYSDSHNSPLHF.

The V call is TRBV21-1, the J call TRBJ2-5. TRBV21-1 is a listed pseudogene. The CDR3 is 10 amino acids. The CDR3 DNA sequence: TGTGCCAGCAGCATGGAGACCCAGTACTTC. Encoded protein: CASSMETQYF.

V is TRBV27 and J is TRBJ2-3, with 7 bases lining up with TRBD1. V trimming: 6 bases; J trimming: 5 bases; junction bases outside the gene matches: 14. Per the germline V gene, CDR1 is MNHEY and CDR2 is SMNVEV (reference sequence). The CDR3 has 16 residues. CDR3: CASRGTASLNLDTQYF. CDR3 coding DNA: TGTGCCAGCAGAGGGACAGCATCTCTCAACTTAGATACGCAGTATTTT.

J is TRBJ2-2 and V is TRBV20-1; D possibly uses TRBD1 or TRBD2 (5 bases each). The CDR3 totals 14 residues. The germline V gene encodes CDR1 DFQATT and CDR2 SNEGSKA (reference sequence). V was shortened by 3 bases and J by 3 bases, with 11 bases between the two germline ends. The CDR3 region is CSARGLAHTGELFF. The DNA for the CDR3 is TGCAGTGCTAGGGGGCTAGCACACACCGGGGAGCTGTTTTTT.

This clonotype occurred once. This chain connects TRBV7-8 to TRBJ2-1; TRBD1 agrees at 8 bases. V dropped 4 bases and J dropped 5; count of bases not matched to a gene: 7. Germline CDR1 reads SGHVS; CDR2 reads FQNEAQ. The length of the CDR3 is 15 residues. In DNA, the CDR3 is TGTGCCAGCAGCTCTAGACAGGGGCCCGACAATGAGCAGTTCTTC. Translation: CASSSRQGPDNEQFF.

The rearrangement joins TRBV20-1 to TRBJ2-7, with TRBD2 identical over 15 bases. This CDR3 contains 18 residues. V shed 0 bases, J shed 1 base, and the junction held 7 bases outside the gene matches. Germline values: CDR1 DFQATT, CDR2 SNEGSKA (reference sequence). The CDR3 region has the DNA TGCAGTGCTAGAGAGGGGACTAGCGGGGGGCCCCTGTCCTACGAGCAGTACTTC. This encodes CSAREGTSGGPLSYEQYF.

V and J are TRBV20-1 and TRBJ2-7; D is perhaps TRBD1 (5 bases). Germline CDR1 and CDR2: DFQATT and SNEGSKA (reference sequence). Trimming removed 3 bases from V and 1 base from J, with 16 bases in between. There are 15 residues in the CDR3. The CDR3 bases are TGCAGTGCTAGGCCCGCTTCGGACACATCCTACGAGCAGTACTTC. Amino acids: CSARPASDTSYEQYF.

J is TRBJ1-1 and V is TRBV9; 8 bases line up with TRBD1. V shed 2 bases, J shed 4 bases, and the junction held 4 bases outside the gene matches. The CDR3 runs to 14 residues. Germline assignment: CDR1 SGDLS and CDR2 YYNGEE. Here the CDR3 DNA reads TGTGCCAGCAGCGTTGGACAGGGAGGCACTGAAGCTTTCTTT. The encoded protein is CASSVGQGGTEAFF.

The DNA for the CDR3 is TGTGCCACCAGCAGAACTCGGGTCCCCCAAACTAACTATGGCTACACCTTC. The encoded protein is CATSRTRVPQTNYGYTF. This chain joins TRBV15 and TRBJ1-2; D unclear. The CDR3 covers 17 residues. V was shortened by 2 bases and J by 0 bases, with 16 bases between the two germline ends. Germline V gene lookup returns CDR1 LNHNV and CDR2 YYDKDF (reference sequence).

This chain uses TRBV27 with TRBJ2-7; D gene uncertain. The germline V gene encodes CDR1 MNHEY and CDR2 SMNVEV (reference sequence). V was pared by 6 bases and J by 0 bases, with 18 bases between. The CDR3 has 16 amino acids. DNA for the CDR3: TGTGCCAGCAGGATACAAACAGCGCCCCACTCCTACGAGCAGTACTTC. Translated: CASRIQTAPHSYEQYF.

This chain joins TRBV2 and TRBJ1-5; D unclear. The V and J ends lost 4 bases and 4 bases respectively, with 8 bases between them. The CDR3 sequence is 13 residues long. Germline V gene data show CDR1 as SNHLY and CDR2 as FYNNEI. In DNA form, the CDR3 reads TGTGCCAGCAGTGGAGACGGAAATCAGCCCCAGCATTTT. Amino acid sequence: CASSGDGNQPQHF. The whole variable domain, filled in from reference TRBV2 and TRBJ1-5, reads EPEVTQTPSHQVTQMGQEVILRCVPISNHLYFYWYRQILGQKVEFLVSFYNNEISEKSEIFDDQFSVERPDGSNFTLKIRSTKLEDSAMYFCASSGDGNQPQHFGDGTRLSIL.

For the CDR3, the DNA is TGTGCCAGCAGCCGCGGGGGGGGTTACGAGCAGTACTTC. This sequence encodes CASSRGGGYEQYF. The genes are TRBV7-9 and TRBJ2-7; 9 bases are a match to TRBD2. CDR3 size: 13 residues. The germline gives CDR1 SEHNR, CDR2 FQNEAQ (reference sequence). V gave up 5 bases and J gave up 4 bases; unmatched junction bases: 3.

The chain employs TRBV12-3 or TRBV12-4 and TRBJ2-3, with D perhaps matching TRBD2 (6 bases). The CDR3 extends over 14 amino acids. V was shortened by 6 bases and J by 3 bases, with 13 bases between the two germline ends. The CDR3 here is CASRTTGTTDTQYF. CDR3 in DNA: TGTGCCAGCAGAACTACTGGGACTACAGATACGCAGTATTTT.

The chain employs TRBV9 and TRBJ2-3; 11 bases align to TRBD2. V was pared by 3 bases and J by 6 bases, with 9 bases of the junction left unmatched. From germline, CDR1 is SGDLS and CDR2 YYNGEE. There are 16 residues in the CDR3. The CDR3 DNA follows: TGTGCCAGCAGCGAGACGACTAGCGGGGTGAGGGATACGCAGTATTTT. Amino acids: CASSETTSGVRDTQYF.